These 8 T cell receptor beta chains came from one sample sequenced in a study of blood T cells in healthy people across ages. A second about 6 to 12 cycle PCR used barcoded and J-beta primers. From the 5' RACE reads, TCRdb called clonotypes with MiXCR, one entry per CDR3 protein. Here the sample spans roughly 1,300,000 distinct CDR3 sequences, 45% to 70% being singletons. Material for sequencing was blood. These receptors were obtained from a man younger than 35 in good health.

This clonotype has more than one count but fewer than ten. The chain links TRBV11-2 to TRBJ2-5; no firm D call. The CDR3 has 15 residues. Trimming left V 4 bases short and J 4 bases short, with 16 bases between. Per the germline V gene, CDR1 is SGHAT and CDR2 is FQNNGV. CDR3 nucleotide sequence: TGTGCCAGCAGCTCTCTCCTGGCCAGCCGAGAGACCCAGTACTTC. Its translation is CASSSLLASRETQYF.

The chain links TRBV21-1 to TRBJ1-2. TRBV21-1 is a documented pseudogene. This CDR3 region has 18 residues. The CDR3, as DNA: TGTGCCAGCAGCAAAGCGCGATACAGCCAAAACTTGGGGTATGGCTACACCTTC. Translation gives CASSKARYSQNLGYGYTF.

This clonotype was picked up a small number of times. J is TRBJ2-7 and V is TRBV25-1; D is uncertain. V lost 5 bases, J lost 3 bases, and 14 bases lay in between. Germline V lookup: CDR1 MGHDK, CDR2 SYGVNS. This CDR3 is 14 amino acids long. The CDR3 nucleotides are TGTGCCAGCAGTCCAGACCCAGGATACTACGAGCAGTACTTC. It codes for CASSPDPGYYEQYF.

The chain carries TRBV2 and TRBJ2-5; 11 bases align to TRBD1. Germline V gene lookup returns CDR1 SNHLY and CDR2 FYNNEI. Trimming at V came to 7 bases and at J to 2 bases, leaving 3 bases not matched to a gene. This CDR3 is built from 14 residues. CDR3 amino acids: CASNRDRGQETQYF. The CDR3 DNA reads TGTGCCAGCAACCGGGACAGGGGGCAAGAGACCCAGTACTTC.

The V call is TRBV20-1, the J call TRBJ2-5; D ambiguous. The J call is in doubt because the DNA end fits TRBJ2-7 better. The CDR3 loop spans 11 amino acids. CDR1 and CDR2 from the germline V gene are DFQATT and SNEGSKA (reference sequence). CDR3 protein: CSAKKYGEQYF. For the CDR3, the DNA is TGCAGTGCTAAGAAATACGGCGAGCAGTACTTC.

This clonotype appeared once. The chain couples TRBV20-1 to TRBJ1-2; D is perhaps TRBD1 (6 bases). The germline CDR1 and CDR2 sequences are DFQATT and SNEGSKA (reference sequence). The length of the CDR3 is 11 residues. Trimming removed 7 bases from V and 10 bases from J, with 16 bases in between. CDR3 in DNA: TGCAGTGTGAGCCACCAGGGGCTCTACACCTTC. Its protein product is CSVSHQGLYTF.

The V and J genes are TRBV4-3 and TRBJ2-7, with D perhaps TRBD1 (5 bases). V gave up 2 bases and J gave up 4 bases, with 27 bases separating them. CDR3 length: 19 residues. CDR1 is LGHNA, CDR2 YSLEER, per germline. As DNA, the CDR3 is TGCGCCAGCAGCCAAATGCCCTCCGCCCTCCAGACAGAACCTTACGAGCAGTACTTC. It translates to CASSQMPSALQTEPYEQYF.

Only a few counts were recorded for this clonotype. The chain carries TRBV28 and TRBJ1-6; 7 nucleotides line up with TRBD1. J gave up 2 bases and V 9 bases, and 7 bases lay outside the gene matches. The germline V gene encodes CDR1 MDHEN and CDR2 SYDVKM. The CDR3 runs 15 residues. The CDR3 spells CASKSQGAYNSPLHF. CDR3 nucleotide sequence: TGTGCCAGTAAGAGTCAGGGGGCCTATAATTCACCCCTCCACTTT.